Listed here are 28 T cell receptor beta chains from one sample, sequenced in a study of shared clonotypes between healthy human individuals. Assay used: immunoSEQ multiplex PCR; TCRdb lists only in-frame clones, some missing. This sample has around 2.5 million clones; approximately 94% occur once, and the top ten carry approximately 0.36%. The sample comprised naive CD4+ T cells from PBMCs. Subset indicated: CD45RA+ positively selected. These receptors originate from a man aged 18 to 29 in good health. Some clones in this sample may be carry-over from other donors' samples.

This chain joins TRBV6-1 and TRBJ1-2; D might be TRBD1 (6 bases). CDR1 is MNHNS and CDR2 is SASEGT in the germline V gene. The CDR3 is 15 amino acids. Trimming cost V 7 bases and J 2 bases, with 17 bases left between them. The CDR3 bases are TGTGCCAGCAATTCAGGGGAGGGCGGGAACTATGGCTACACCTTC. Encoded protein: CASNSGEGGNYGYTF.

This rearrangement joins TRBV7-2 to TRBJ2-6; the D gene is possibly TRBD2 (5 bases). The CDR3 is made up of 16 amino acids. Germline CDR1 SGHTA, CDR2 FQGNSA. V lost 2 bases to trimming and J lost 0 bases, with 8 bases between them. CDR3 DNA: TGTGCCAGCAGCTTACAGACTACCTCTGGGGCCAACGTCCTGACTTTC. Amino acid sequence: CASSLQTTSGANVLTF. The whole variable domain, remainder taken from reference TRBV7-2 and TRBJ2-6, is GAGVSQSPSNKVTEKGKDVELRCDPISGHTALYWYRQSLGQGLEFLIYFQGNSAPDKSGLPSDRFSAERTGGSVSTLTIQRTQQEDSAVYLCASSLQTTSGANVLTFGAGSRLTVL.

The rearrangement uses TRBV5-1 and TRBJ2-5; 7 bases are shared with TRBD1. This CDR3 spans 14 amino acids. The V gene end was trimmed by 2 bases and the J gene end by 3 bases; junction bases not matched to a gene: 4. Looked up from germline, CDR1 is SGHRS and CDR2 is YFSETQ. CDR3 residues: CASSFPTGEETQYF. The CDR3 DNA follows: TGCGCCAGCAGCTTCCCCACAGGGGAAGAGACCCAGTACTTC.

This chain links TRBV28 with TRBJ1-4; no firm D call. Trimming took 1 base from V and 8 from J, leaving 14 bases between them. Germline lookup yields CDR1 MDHEN and CDR2 SYDVKM. The CDR3 length is 15 residues. CDR3: CASSLYGQDSEKLFF. The CDR3 nucleotides read TGTGCCAGCAGTTTATATGGTCAGGACTCCGAAAAACTGTTTTTT. Looking up the rest from reference TRBV28 and TRBJ1-4 gives the full variable domain: DVKVTQSSRYLVKRTGEKVFLECVQDMDHENMFWYRQDPGLGLRLIYFSYDVKMKEKGDIPEGYSVSREKKERFSLILESASTNQTSMYLCASSLYGQDSEKLFFGSGTQLSVL.

The genes are TRBV7-9 and TRBJ1-6; D ambiguous. The CDR3 extends over 13 amino acids. The V end was cut by 5 bases, the J end by 7 bases, with 9 bases between. Germline V lookup: CDR1 SEHNR, CDR2 FQNEAQ (reference sequence). The CDR3 loop reads CASSAGGNSPLHF. In nucleotides, the CDR3 is TGTGCCAGCAGCGCGGGCGGCAATTCACCCCTCCACTTT.

This chain joins TRBV6-5 and TRBJ1-2; D might be TRBD1 (5 bases). V was clipped by 6 bases and J by 1 base, with 15 bases between them. The germline V gene encodes CDR1 MNHEY and CDR2 SVGAGI. This CDR3 comprises 15 residues. CDR3 DNA: TGTGCCAGCAGGCGGGGGTCGCTCAGTAACTATGGCTACACCTTC. Encoded protein: CASRRGSLSNYGYTF.

The chain employs TRBV27 and TRBJ2-2; D remains unclear. This CDR3 spans 16 amino acids. Per germline, CDR1 MNHEY and CDR2 SMNVEV (reference sequence). With 8 bases removed from V and 3 bases from J, the gap between germline ends came to 19 bases. The CDR3 sequence: CASGAKGSWDTGELFF. The CDR3 DNA reads TGTGCCAGCGGAGCCAAGGGCTCGTGGGACACCGGGGAGCTGTTTTTT.

V usage is TRBV14 and J usage is TRBJ2-7; 7 bases are a match to TRBD2. Germline trimming cut 2 bases from V and 9 bases from J; bases unmatched to any gene: 19. The CDR3 is made up of 17 amino acids. The V gene's germline CDR1 is SGHDN and CDR2 FVKESK. The CDR3 bases are TGTGCCAGCAGCCAACGTGCTTCGGCTAGCGGATCTCTGGGGCAGTACTTC. Residues: CASSQRASASGSLGQYF.

This sequence joins TRBV5-6 and TRBJ2-3; 11 bases line up with TRBD2. CDR1 and CDR2 from the germline V gene are SGHDT and YYEEEE. The CDR3 runs 17 residues. Germline trimming cut 2 bases from V and 0 bases from J; bases unmatched to any gene: 5. The CDR3 protein is CASSFLTSGASTDTQYF. Written as DNA, the CDR3 is TGTGCCAGCAGCTTTCTGACTAGCGGGGCTAGCACAGATACGCAGTATTTT.

CDR3 in DNA: TGTGCCAGCAGTGACGCCAGCAGGTCGAACACTGAAGCTTTCTTT. This sequence encodes CASSDASRSNTEAFF. The gene calls are TRBV2 and TRBJ1-1; D gene ambiguous. The V and J ends lost 3 bases and 1 base respectively, with 12 bases between them. Germline loops: CDR1 SNHLY, CDR2 FYNNEI. The CDR3 loop spans 15 amino acids.

DNA for the CDR3: TGTGCCAGCAGACCCAGGACAGGGAGCTCCTACGAGCAGTACTTC. Protein sequence: CASRPRTGSSYEQYF. The chain joins TRBV7-7 to TRBJ2-7, with 8 positions matching TRBD1. This CDR3 has 15 residues. The ends lost 6 bases at V and 0 bases at J; junction bases unmatched: 7. Germline V CDR1 and CDR2: SSHAT, FNYEAQ (reference sequence).

V and J are TRBV18 and TRBJ2-1; TRBD1 aligns across 7 bases. There are 15 residues in the CDR3. J gave up 4 bases and V 4 bases, and 7 bases lay outside the gene matches. Germline V gene lookup returns CDR1 KGHSH and CDR2 LQKENI. CDR3 amino acids: CASSRAGTEYNEQFF. The DNA of the CDR3 is TGTGCCAGCTCACGGGCCGGGACAGAGTACAATGAGCAGTTCTTC. The entire variable domain, with the rest obtained from reference TRBV18 and TRBJ2-1, is as follows: NAGVMQNPRHLVRRRGQEARLRCSPMKGHSHVYWYRQLPEEGLKFMVYLQKENIIDESGMPKERFSAEFPKEGPSILRIQQVVRGDSAAYFCASSRAGTEYNEQFFGPGTRLTVL.

The chain is built from TRBV2 and TRBJ2-5; TRBD2 might be the D (6 bases). The CDR3 is made up of 13 amino acids. V was pared by 7 bases and J by 1 base, with 10 bases between. The germline CDR1 and CDR2 sequences are SNHLY and FYNNEI. The CDR3 here is CASMGLIQETQYF. CDR3 nucleotides: TGTGCCAGCATGGGACTGATCCAAGAGACCCAGTACTTC.

This chain connects TRBV19 to TRBJ1-2; maybe TRBD1 (5 bases). The CDR3 is made up of 12 amino acids. From germline, CDR1 is LNHDA and CDR2 SQIVND (reference sequence). V was cut by 5 bases and J by 5 bases, with 9 bases left in between. The CDR3 coding sequence is TGTGCCAGTAGTCGGTGGGGGTATGGCTACACCTTC. It is translated as CASSRWGYGYTF.

This rearrangement joins TRBV30 to TRBJ2-5; 11 bases match TRBD2. Losses at the gene ends were 1 base for V and 1 base for J; bases not matched to a gene: 2. This CDR3 is 15 amino acids long. Germline CDR1 is GTSNPN and CDR2 is SVGIG (reference sequence). The CDR3 sequence: CAWSEGTSGQETQYF. The CDR3 DNA reads as TGTGCCTGGAGTGAAGGGACTAGCGGCCAAGAGACCCAGTACTTC.

V and J are TRBV10-1 and TRBJ2-7, with 10 nucleotides matching TRBD2. Germline lookup yields CDR1 WNHNN and CDR2 SYGVQD (reference sequence). The CDR3 runs to 16 residues. Trimming removed 0 bases from V and 6 bases from J; junction bases left unmatched: 8. The CDR3 DNA reads TGCGCCAGCAGTGAGTCGAAAGCTAGCGGGAGAGGCGAGCAGTACTTC. This sequence encodes CASSESKASGRGEQYF.

Points on this clone: In the same sample, other DNA sequences code for this CDR3. V usage is TRBV5-1 and J usage is TRBJ2-2; 7 bases are a match to TRBD1. The trim removed 3 bases at V and 5 bases at J, leaving 1 base unmatched. Per the germline V gene, CDR1 is SGHRS and CDR2 is YFSETQ. This CDR3 is built from 13 residues. CDR3 DNA: TGCGCCAGCAGCTCACAGGGGACCGGGGAGCTGTTTTTT. This sequence encodes CASSSQGTGELFF.

J is TRBJ2-3 and V is TRBV18, with 11 bases aligning to TRBD2. Germline trimming cut 3 bases from V and 4 bases from J; bases unmatched to any gene: 3. The CDR3 is 15 residues long. CDR1 is KGHSH, CDR2 LQKENI, per germline. The CDR3 DNA follows: TGTGCCAGCTCACCGGGACTAGCGGAGGCAGATACGCAGTATTTT. It translates to CASSPGLAEADTQYF.

V and J are TRBV7-2 and TRBJ2-1; D gene ambiguous. There are 13 residues in the CDR3. V was clipped by 5 bases and J by 6 bases, with 11 bases between them. Germline CDR1 reads SGHTA; CDR2 reads FQGNSA. CDR3 sequence reads: CASSLRRTNEQFF. CDR3 sequence (DNA): TGTGCCAGCAGCCTCAGACGGACCAATGAGCAGTTCTTC.

Points on this clone: Additional DNA sequences in this sample encode the identical CDR3. The chain carries TRBV2 and TRBJ1-3; the D is unclear. CDR1 SNHLY and CDR2 FYNNEI come from the germline V gene. Trimming took off 4 bases at V and 0 bases at J, with 4 bases between the two ends. The CDR3 consists of 13 residues. The CDR3 bases are TGTGCCAGCAGTGCCGACTCTGGAAACACCATATATTTT. It codes for CASSADSGNTIYF.

The V gene is TRBV19, the J gene TRBJ1-4; perhaps TRBD1 as D (5 bases). The CDR3 runs to 17 residues. Trimming took off 7 bases at V and 8 bases at J, with 26 bases between the two ends. Germline values: CDR1 LNHDA, CDR2 SQIVND (reference sequence). The DNA of the CDR3 is TGTGCCAGTACCGCCTTGAGGGAGAGGGCAGGGAGGGAAAAACTGTTTTTT. Its translation: CASTALRERAGREKLFF.

J is TRBJ2-7 and V is TRBV4-2; 7 nucleotides align to TRBD1. J was trimmed by 2 bases and V by 2 bases; bases with no gene match: 6. CDR1 LGHNA and CDR2 YNFKEQ come from the germline V gene. The CDR3 loop spans 15 amino acids. This CDR3 reads CASSQRTGRPYEQYF. The CDR3 DNA is TGTGCCAGCAGCCAACGGACAGGTAGACCCTACGAGCAGTACTTC.

The chain combines TRBV15 with TRBJ2-7, with a possible D match to TRBD2 (6 bases). Trimming took 4 bases from V and 6 from J, leaving 16 bases between them. Germline lookup yields CDR1 LNHNV and CDR2 YYDKDF (reference sequence). The CDR3 contains 14 residues. In DNA form, the CDR3 reads TGTGCCACCAGCAAAGGGCGGGGAGACGGCGAGCAGTACTTC. It specifies CATSKGRGDGEQYF.

This sequence joins TRBV9 and TRBJ2-1; the match to TRBD2 covers 15 bases. This CDR3 has 19 residues. V lost 4 bases and J lost 1; bases outside the gene matches: 9. Germline CDR1 is SGDLS and CDR2 is YYNGEE. The CDR3, as DNA: TGTGCCAGCAGCCCCGGACTAGCGGGAGGGCCCGGTTCCTACAATGAGCAGTTCTTC. It is translated as CASSPGLAGGPGSYNEQFF.

Note on this clone: The sample contains more than one DNA sequence encoding this CDR3. The rearrangement joins TRBV7-3 to TRBJ2-1, with D perhaps assigned TRBD1 or TRBD2 (5 bases each). Germline CDR1 reads SGHTA; CDR2 reads FQGTGA. Trimming pared 0 bases from V and 2 bases from J, leaving 8 bases between. CDR3 length: 15 amino acids. The CDR3 reads CASSLTRDPYNEQFF. CDR3 in DNA: TGTGCCAGCAGCTTAACCCGGGACCCCTACAATGAGCAGTTCTTC.

This chain connects TRBV11-1 to TRBJ2-1, with D possibly matching TRBD2 (6 bases). This CDR3 spans 16 amino acids. Trimming took off 2 bases at V and 3 bases at J, with 14 bases between the two ends. The germline V gene has CDR1 SGHAT and CDR2 FQDESV (reference sequence). In DNA, the CDR3 is TGTGCCAGCAGCTTATCGTCCGGAGGGGTCTACAATGAGCAGTTCTTC. It encodes CASSLSSGGVYNEQFF. The entire variable domain, with the rest obtained from reference TRBV11-1 and TRBJ2-1, is as follows: EAEVAQSPRYKITEKSQAVAFWCDPISGHATLYWYRQILGQGPELLVQFQDESVVDDSQLPKDRFSAERLKGVDSTLKIQPAELGDSAMYLCASSLSSGGVYNEQFFGPGTRLTVL.

The V call is TRBV5-6, the J call TRBJ2-3; D might be TRBD2 (8 bases). CDR3 size: 16 residues. Germline values: CDR1 SGHDT, CDR2 YYEEEE. Trimming pared 4 bases from V and 1 base from J, leaving 16 bases between. The CDR3 loop is CASSRGGTVGTDTQYF. The CDR3 DNA follows: TGTGCCAGCAGCCGCGGGGGGACAGTGGGCACAGATACGCAGTATTTT.

The CDR3 coding sequence is TGTGCCAGCACAGGCCGTGGGGCCAGGAACACTGAAGCTTTCTTT. This gives the protein CASTGRGARNTEAFF. The gene calls are TRBV11-2 and TRBJ1-1, with a tentative D call TRBD1 (5 bases). CDR3 size: 15 residues. The V and J ends lost 7 bases and 1 base respectively, with 16 bases between them. Germline V lookup: CDR1 SGHAT, CDR2 FQNNGV.